The 9 T cell receptor beta chains listed next were all sequenced from one sample in a study of T cell changes during pregnancy in multiple sclerosis. Generated by immunoSEQ multiplex PCR, the TCRdb table keeps only in-frame clones and is missing some. This table has about 55,000 clones, 85% to 90% appearing once. The sample was CD4+ T cells from peripheral blood mononuclear cells, taken in the first trimester of pregnancy. The origin of the receptors is a female donor with multiple sclerosis, enrolled in a pregnancy study.

This chain uses TRBV7-8 with TRBJ2-7; 10 positions match TRBD2. Germline V gives CDR1 SGHVS, CDR2 FQNEAQ. This CDR3 comprises 17 residues. The J segment lost 3 bases and the V segment lost 0 bases, leaving 8 bases of the junction unmatched. The CDR3 reads CASSLALSSGRIYEQYF. In nucleotides, the CDR3 is TGTGCCAGCAGCTTAGCGCTTTCTAGCGGGAGAATCTACGAGCAGTACTTC.

The genes are TRBV5-1 and TRBJ2-5, with 7 bases matching TRBD1. CDR1 is SGHRS, CDR2 YFSETQ, per germline. The junction had 7 bases not matched to a gene; V was cut back by 0 bases and J by 5 bases. This CDR3 spans 15 amino acids. CDR3 nucleotide sequence: TGCGCCAGCAGCTTGGGGACAGGCCGTCAGGAGACCCAGTACTTC. Protein product: CASSLGTGRQETQYF.

V and J are TRBV13 and TRBJ1-1; 8 bases match TRBD1. Trimming cost V 0 bases and J 1 base; bases outside gene matches: 4. The germline V gene has CDR1 PRHDT and CDR2 FYEKMQ (reference sequence). The CDR3 extends over 16 amino acids. The DNA of the CDR3 is TGTGCCAGCAGCTTAGGCAGGGGGCTCGGGAACACTGAAGCTTTCTTT. It translates to CASSLGRGLGNTEAFF.

V usage is TRBV19 and J usage is TRBJ1-2; no reliable D call. Trimming cost V 0 bases and J 6 bases, with 11 bases left between them. Germline CDR1 reads LNHDA; CDR2 reads SQIVND (reference sequence). The CDR3 contains 14 residues. The CDR3 protein is CASSIDGKRDGYTF. CDR3 DNA sequence: TGTGCCAGTAGTATAGACGGGAAGCGGGATGGCTACACCTTC. Drawing the rest from reference TRBV19 and TRBJ1-2, the complete variable domain is DGGITQSPKYLFRKEGQNVTLSCEQNLNHDAMYWYRQDPGQGLRLIYYSQIVNDFQKGDIAEGYSVSREKKESFPLTVTSAQKNPTAFYLCASSIDGKRDGYTFGSGTRLTVV.

The V gene is TRBV7-3, the J gene TRBJ2-1, with 7 bases that match TRBD2. The CDR3 has 15 residues. Trimming cost V 5 bases and J 1 base; bases outside gene matches: 5. Germline lookup yields CDR1 SGHTA and CDR2 FQGTGA. This chain's CDR3 is CASSPSGTSYNEQFF. The CDR3 DNA reads as TGTGCCAGCAGCCCAAGCGGGACTTCCTACAATGAGCAGTTCTTC.

This clone was seen only a few times. This rearrangement joins TRBV21-1 to TRBJ2-7; TRBD2 is taken as the D call from the table, unchecked against the DNA. TRBV21-1 is flagged as a pseudogene. The length of the CDR3 is 13 residues. The CDR3 DNA is TGTGCCAGCCCCGGGTTGCGGTACTACGAGCAGTACTTC. Protein: CASPGLRYYEQYF.

The J gene is TRBJ1-2, the V gene TRBV18, with 7 bases fitting TRBD1. The CDR3 is 13 amino acids. Germline V gives CDR1 KGHSH, CDR2 LQKENI. The ends lost 8 bases at V and 4 bases at J; junction bases unmatched: 7. The CDR3 DNA sequence: TGTGCCAGCACCCGACAGGGCCTCTATGGCTACACCTTC. This gives the protein CASTRQGLYGYTF.

The gene calls are TRBV9 and TRBJ2-3; 7 nucleotides agree with TRBD2. CDR1 and CDR2 from the germline V gene are SGDLS and YYNGEE. V lost 4 bases and J lost 4; bases outside the gene matches: 3. There are 13 residues in the CDR3. CDR3 amino acids: CASSTSGADTQYF. In DNA, the CDR3 is TGTGCCAGCAGCACCAGCGGGGCAGATACGCAGTATTTT.

V is TRBV2 and J is TRBJ2-1; D possibly corresponds to TRBD2 (6 bases). There are 14 residues in the CDR3. Germline V gene data show CDR1 as SNHLY and CDR2 as FYNNEI. V was pared by 5 bases and J by 5 bases, with 13 bases between. The CDR3 DNA reads TGTGCCAGCAGTCTGAGACTAGGAAACAATGAGCAGTTCTTC. This translates into CASSLRLGNNEQFF.